This TCR beta chain was captured by sequencing in a study of blood T cell repertoires in COVID-19. Libraries were prepared by immunoSEQ multiplex PCR; TCRdb keeps only in-frame clonotypes and omits some of them. This sample has 37,000 or so clones; 90% occur once, and the top ten carry roughly 12%. The source is a man aged 70-80 years with acute or convalescent COVID-19. The sample consisted of peripheral blood.

CDR3 nucleotides: TGTGCCAGTCAAAGGACAGGGAATAGCAATCAGCCCCAGCATTTT. As protein: CASQRTGNSNQPQHF. V and J are TRBV19 and TRBJ1-5, with 8 positions matching TRBD1. Germline V lookup: CDR1 LNHDA, CDR2 SQIVND (reference sequence). This CDR3 contains 15 residues. The V and J ends lost 8 bases and 0 bases, in that order; junction bases with no gene match: 6.